This TCR beta chain derives from a study of tumor-infiltrating lymphocytes in primary liver carcinoma. Study results and limitations: The overlap of tumor-adjacent and tumor-blood pairs was smaller than that of tumor region pairs.

Making TCR beta cDNA involved approximately 530 ng total RNA and a constant-region primer. Modified slightly, ARM-PCR produced TCR beta libraries over three nested multiplex PCR rounds. Investigators reported that the first two PCR rounds, at around 9 cycles each, used TRBV1-TRBV30 forward primers with a C-beta reverse primer. From the multiplex PCR reads, TCRdb called clonotypes with MiXCR, one entry per CDR3 protein. Of fewer than 200,000 distinct CDR3 sequences in the sample, around 85% were seen once. For each extraction, RNA and DNA were obtained together from about 19-30 mg of unsorted bulk tissue. Histology found more than 75% viable tumor cells per sample. In regard to this clonotype: Its antigen is not identified. A single base separates this from a much larger clone, so it may be a read error.

The germline CDR1 and CDR2 sequences are SEHNR and FQNEAQ (reference sequence). V was pared by 5 bases and J by 6 bases, with 14 bases between. The CDR3 sequence is 14 residues long. J is TRBJ2-1 and V is TRBV7-9, with D possibly TRBD1 on 5 matching bases. The clonotype comes from a man between 35 and 55 years old with primary liver carcinoma and hepatitis B virus infection. The sample taken for sequencing was tumor tissue from primary liver carcinoma. The CDR3 is CASSLTGLCNEQFF. The DNA of the CDR3 is TGTGCCAGCAGCCTAACAGGTTTATGCAATGAGCAGTTCTTC.